The entry below describes one TCR beta chain. The V gene's germline CDR1 is SGHRS and CDR2 YFSETQ. This CDR3 is 15 amino acids long. The V and J ends lost 0 bases and 7 bases, in that order; junction bases with no gene match: 9. This sample was taken from a study of shared T cell receptors in the human thymus. TCRdb's copy holds only in-frame clones and misses some; the assay was immunoSEQ multiplex PCR. The profile shows about 380,000 clones, approximately 95% of them singletons. This receptor was taken from a human donor. Sequenced: thymocytes. V gene TRBV5-1 combines with J gene TRBJ1-1; 7 bases fit TRBD1. The CDR3 coding sequence is TGCGCCAGCAGCTTGGCCCAGGGGACAGAGATTGAAGCTTTCTTT. As protein: CASSLAQGTEIEAFF. The variable domain in full, completed from reference TRBV5-1 and TRBJ1-1, reads KAGVTQTPRYLIKTRGQQVTLSCSPISGHRSVSWYQQTPGQGLQFLFEYFSETQRNKGNFPGRFSGRQFSNSRSEMNVSTLELGDSALYLCASSLAQGTEIEAFFGQGTRLTVV.